These 6 T cell receptor beta chains share one sample of origin, sequenced in a study of T cell repertoires in cytomegalovirus infection. These TCRs are of unknown antigen specificity. TCRdb re-called the reads through MiXCR, storing one row per CDR3 protein. The repertoire includes over 250,000 distinct CDR3 sequences, approximately 22% of them detected once, and roughly 19% sits in the top ten. Sequenced here: cultured PBMCs, sampled from culture after CMV antigen stimulation. The receptors were gathered from a human donor in good health (CMV status not recorded). Some clones in this sample may be carry-over from other donors' samples.

This clonotype was seen at least ten times. The rearrangement links TRBV25-1 to TRBJ1-1; the match to TRBD1 covers 11 bases. Germline loops: CDR1 MGHDK, CDR2 SYGVNS. CDR3 length equals 13 residues. With 4 bases clipped from V and 7 bases from J, the junction kept 2 bases outside the gene matches. The CDR3 loop is CASSAGQGDEAFF. The CDR3, as DNA: TGTGCCAGCAGTGCGGGACAGGGGGATGAAGCTTTCTTT.

This clonotype was seen ten or more times. The rearrangement joins TRBV7-2 to TRBJ2-3, with 9 bases aligning to TRBD2. Germline loops: CDR1 SGHTA, CDR2 FQGNSA. With 4 bases clipped from V and 1 base from J, the junction kept 9 bases outside the gene matches. The CDR3 has 17 amino acids. The CDR3 reads CASSSDLAGVGTDTQYF. The CDR3 bases are TGTGCCAGCAGCTCTGATTTAGCGGGAGTAGGCACAGATACGCAGTATTTT.

This clonotype was picked up many times. This chain links TRBV12-3 or TRBV12-4 with TRBJ2-3; D is tentatively TRBD1 or TRBD2 (7 bases each). The CDR3 is made up of 16 amino acids. Trimming shortened V by 8 bases and J by 3 bases, and 21 bases separated the two germline ends. Written as DNA, the CDR3 is TGTGCCAGCCGAAAGGGGGCTAGCGGCCTAACAGATACGCAGTATTTT. This translates into CASRKGASGLTDTQYF.

This clonotype was seen many times. V gene TRBV7-3 combines with J gene TRBJ2-1; D remains unclear. The CDR3 spans 13 residues. V was shortened by 2 bases and J by 5 bases, with 7 bases between the two germline ends. The germline V gene has CDR1 SGHTA and CDR2 FQGTGA. CDR3 DNA: TGTGCCAGCAGCTTAGTTTTCGACAATGAGCAGTTCTTC. It is translated as CASSLVFDNEQFF.

This clonotype showed up just a few times. The V call is TRBV4-1, the J call TRBJ2-7, with 7 positions matching TRBD1. The germline gives CDR1 MGHRA, CDR2 YSYEKL. CDR3 length: 13 residues. V dropped 2 bases and J dropped 3; count of bases not matched to a gene: 1. CDR3 coding DNA: TGCGCCAGCAGCCAAAACAGGGGCTACGAGCAGTACGTC. The encoded protein is CASSQNRGYEQYV.

J is TRBJ1-1 and V is TRBV4-1; no definite D call. Per germline, CDR1 MGHRA and CDR2 YSYEKL. V was pared by 4 bases and J by 4 bases, with 13 bases between. This CDR3 comprises 14 residues. CDR3 DNA sequence: TGCGCCAGCAGCCCCCGGGCCGAGGGCACTGAAGCTTTCTTT. Translated: CASSPRAEGTEAFF.